This is a list of T cell receptor beta chains from one sample in a study of PD-1 blockade in classical Hodgkin lymphoma. Using immunoSEQ multiplex PCR, the repertoire was profiled, and TCRdb retains in-frame clones only, with some absent. The sample records tens of thousands of clones, less than 75% being singletons. The starting material was peripheral blood mononuclear cells (PBMCs), obtained before the fourth cycle of nivolumab. These receptors came from a human donor with classical Hodgkin lymphoma. Each CDR3 is given without its conserved first and last residue.

v_call cdr3_aa
TRBV9 ATPSKGEQY
TRBV28 ACRLVQRGQPQH
TRBV15 ATQGGYGYT
TRBV9 ASSVGLLGELETQY
TRBV6-1 ASREGISRTTDTQY
TRBV7-9 ASSAGQGSTEAF
TRBV9 ASSVSGREAF
TRBV4-1 ASSQEFGSTDTQY
TRBV30 ALTGTGLNQPQH
TRBV5-6 ASSLYTGGPRIDQETQY
TRBV27 ASSLLRDGGTEAF
TRBV7-2 ASSRGSDYTNTGELF
TRBV9 ASSVESGGRAKDTQY
TRBV9 ASSPEALHYEQY
TRBV9 ASSVAPASTDTQY
TRBV2 ASSVSLLYGYT
TRBV19 ASSMGDRFSYEQY
TRBV9 ASSVGADNEQF
TRBV19 ARGPWTGSNTGELF
TRBV7-3 ASSPKRLPREGSTYEQY
TRBV27 ASSLVYRTEQY
TRBV5-3 ASSLDIVNSPLH
TRBV5-1 ASSQGTGGEIRNEQF
TRBV6-1 ASRGTGTGGYT
TRBV10-3 AISEGPSYEQY
TRBV27 ASSRASGQLYEQY
TRBV19 ASSFGLAGGYEQY
TRBV19 ASSIKDRGDQPQH
TRBV5-1 ASSVEGVEQF
TRBV6-5 ASSKNTGEETQY
TRBV4-3 ASSQLGNGELF
TRBV15 ATSRDRGTGRSYT
TRBV5-5 ASSFLPGTSGSYEQY
TRBV6-6 ASRTGSYEDYT
TRBV27 ASKVSRTIQETQY
TRBV7-9 ASSLGQGKVNEKLF
TRBV25-1 ASSEWRGWETQY
TRBV27 ASSLDPSTDTQY
TRBV6-4 ASTSGTGDRDTQY
TRBV30 AWSWGGNEQF
TRBV7-6 ASSAAGGITEAF
TRBV14 ASSPKTRDTYSNQPQH
TRBV19 ASSLTANTEAF
TRBV6-5 ASSQAGAFTEAF
TRBV7-2 ASSVNPSGAGNTIY
TRBV7-3 ASSPVAGSTDTQY
TRBV6-5 ASSYFAGDTEAF
TRBV27 ASSLPGQGRYEQY
TRBV4-3 ASSQIRYEKDTEAF
TRBV10-2 ASRDREDGYT